One sample yielded the 2 T cell receptor beta chains listed below, sequenced in a study of blood T cell repertoires in COVID-19. TCRdb's copy holds only in-frame clones and misses some; the assay was immunoSEQ multiplex PCR. The profile shows 47,000 or so clones, approximately 80% of them singletons. The specimen was peripheral blood. The receptors derive from a woman aged 80 or over with COVID-19, enrolled during active disease.

The chain carries TRBV2 and TRBJ2-7; 7 bases align to TRBD2. The CDR3 contains 17 residues. After removal of 4 bases from V and 2 bases from J, the junction contained 14 bases not matched to a gene. Germline-derived CDR1 and CDR2 are SNHLY and FYNNEI. CDR3 nucleotide sequence: TGTGCCAGCAGTGCAGGGATAGGGAGGGAGTCCCCCTACGAGCAGTACTTC. Amino acids: CASSAGIGRESPYEQYF.

The chain has TRBV2 and TRBJ2-2, with TRBD2 matching 7 bases. This CDR3 comprises 16 residues. V dropped 4 bases and J dropped 6; count of bases not matched to a gene: 11. From germline, CDR1 is SNHLY and CDR2 FYNNEI. The CDR3 DNA follows: TGTGCCAGCAGTGGAGGTCTAGCGGCGAGGGCCGGGGAGCTGTTTTTT. As protein: CASSGGLAARAGELFF.